The present entry profiles one TCR beta chain with its context. These data belong to a study of blood T cell repertoires in COVID-19. For the study at large: The United States, Italy and Spain were the sources of the acute and convalescent COVID-19 samples. Nucleic acid was either cDNA or gDNA, and it came from T cells, B-cell-depleted T cells, or PBMCs.

Original analysis: Scientists estimated how many nucleated cells there were by amplifying reference gene primers. The assay was immunoSEQ multiplex PCR, and TCRdb's table has in-frame clones only and misses some. V, J and clone size were drawn from that table, and D and trimming were deduced from the DNA. The repertoire consists of about 190,000 clones, with around four fifths occurring once and the leading ten covering 4.5% to 5.5%. This CDR3 is built from 14 residues. Germline assignment: CDR1 MNHEY and CDR2 SMNVEV (reference sequence). V was cut by 5 bases and J by 2 bases, with 12 bases left in between.

The chain recombines TRBV27 with TRBJ1-1, with D possibly TRBD1 on 5 matching bases. The specimen was peripheral blood. This clonotype was sampled from a woman between 65 and 79 years old with active or convalescent COVID-19. The CDR3: CASSQGGLNTEAFF. The CDR3 DNA follows: TGTGCCAGCAGTCAGGGTGGCCTCAACACTGAAGCTTTCTTT.